This TCR beta chain was captured in a study of graft-versus-host responses after intestinal transplantation. For the study at large: Among the recipients, all got anti-thymocyte globulin induction and then tacrolimus and steroids for approximately 3 years. Notes on the study in general: Peak circulating GvH clone levels were associated with early post-transplant HvG declines.

Trimming at V came to 8 bases and at J to 5 bases, leaving 8 bases not matched to a gene. The germline CDR1 and CDR2 sequences are SGHRS and YFSETQ. The length of the CDR3 is 13 residues. Data came from immunoSEQ multiplex PCR; TCRdb stores just in-frame clones and leaves some out. The sample holds some 25,000 clones, around two fifths seen once. This sequence originates from a human patient who received an intestinal transplant. The material sequenced was alloreactive CD4+ T cells from a mixed lymphocyte reaction culture, taken before intestinal transplant. Subset here: CFSE-low proliferating T cells sorted from roughly 6-day pre-transplant mixed lymphocyte reaction (GvH or HvG direction). This chain connects TRBV5-1 to TRBJ2-5; the match to TRBD2 covers 8 bases. As DNA, the CDR3 is TGCGCCAGTAACGGGGGGGCCGGGGAGACCCAGTACTTC. It encodes CASNGGAGETQYF.